This T cell receptor beta chain was sequenced in a study of cytomegalovirus exposure and HLA in healthy donors. Overall study: The study placed about four fifths of its roughly 400 genotyped donors in the Caucasian-associated ancestry cluster. Study results and caveats: Cytomegalovirus association was listed for 150 or so TCR beta chains. HLA restriction was apparent for most CMV-associated TCR beta chains in a later analysis.

PCR primers comprised 60 Vbeta and 13 Jbeta primers. The method was immunoSEQ multiplex PCR; TCRdb's version includes in-frame clones alone and lacks a portion of them. The table includes 120,000 or so clones, around 84% detected once. V gave up 11 bases and J gave up 0 bases; unmatched junction bases: 12. Germline V CDR1 and CDR2: MGHDK, SYGVNS. This CDR3 contains 16 residues. Worth noting for this clone: What it binds is not known.

The J gene is TRBJ2-5, the V gene TRBV25-1; 10 bases match TRBD2. Sequencing input: PBMCs. The source of this sequence is a woman aged 40 to 50 in good health and CMV-seronegative. CDR3 DNA sequence: TGTGCCTGTGCCGGGATAGCGGGAGGCCACCAAGAGACCCAGTACTTC. Translation: CACAGIAGGHQETQYF.